The rows below give T cell receptor beta chains drawn from one sample of a study of shared clonotypes between healthy human individuals. The method was immunoSEQ multiplex PCR; TCRdb's version includes in-frame clones alone and lacks a portion of them. The sample includes some 2.1 million clones, 80% to 95% of them seen just once. Sequenced input: naive CD8+ T cells from PBMCs. These receptors were obtained from a man between 18 and 35 years old in good health. Some clones in this sample may be carry-over from other donors' samples. Each CDR3 is given with its conserved first and last residue. D genes are given only for firm matches. Some rows have no size entry. The others give once, few or many, or a class for an expanded clone.

TRBJ2-5,TRBV28,-,-,TGTGCCAGCAGTTTTGAAGGGGAAGAGACCCAGTACTTC,CASSFEGEETQYF
TRBJ2-7,TRBV9,-,-,TGTGCCAGCAGCCTTTGGGACACCGAAGGGGACGAGCAGTACTTC,CASSLWDTEGDEQYF
TRBJ1-1,TRBV9,-,TRBD1,TGTGCCAGCAGCTCCCGTCTGGGGACAGGGAACACTGAAGCTTTCTTT,CASSSRLGTGNTEAFF
TRBJ2-2,TRBV5-4,once,-,TGTGCCAGCAGCGAGGACACCGGGGAGCTGTTTTTT,CASSEDTGELFF
TRBJ2-4,TRBV25-1,-,-,TGTGCCAGCAGGGAGGGGCCCGCAGGGACCAAAAACATTCAGTACTTC,CASREGPAGTKNIQYF
TRBJ2-7,TRBV11-2,-,-,TGTGCCAGCAGCTTGGACCAAAGGTATGGGGGGAAAAACGAGCAGTACTTC,CASSLDQRYGGKNEQYF
TRBJ2-1,TRBV7-9,-,-,TGTGCCAGCAGCTGGCGGGACCCGCGAGGTGAGCAGTTCTTC,CASSWRDPRGEQFF
TRBJ2-7,TRBV5-1,-,-,TGCGCCAGCAGCTTGGCCCAGGGGAACTCCTACGAGCAGTACTTC,CASSLAQGNSYEQYF
TRBJ2-7,TRBV19,-,TRBD2,TGTGCCAGTAGTACCGGACTAGCGGGAAAGTACGAGCAGTACTTC,CASSTGLAGKYEQYF
TRBJ2-3,TRBV10-3,-,TRBD2,TGTGCCATCAGTCCCGGGACTAGCGGGACTCATACGCAGTATTTT,CAISPGTSGTHTQYF
TRBJ2-1,TRBV7-3,-,TRBD2,TGTGCCAGCAGCTCCATGCCGGGACTAGCGGGGTTGAATGAGCAGTTCTTC,CASSSMPGLAGLNEQFF
TRBJ1-1,TRBV6-5,-,-,TGTGCCAGCAGTTACTCGCTGGCTCCAGGGACTGAAGCTTTCTTT,CASSYSLAPGTEAFF
TRBJ1-1,TRBV11-2,-,TRBD1,TGTGCCAGCAGCTTAGGCCCAGGGGGGGCCACTGAAGCTTTCTTT,CASSLGPGGATEAFF
TRBJ2-5,TRBV9,-,TRBD2,TGTGCCAGCAGCGTAGGCGGGAGTATAGAGACCCAGTACTTC,CASSVGGSIETQYF
TRBJ2-1,TRBV19,-,TRBD1,TGTGCCAGCGCACCGGGACAGGGGTACAATGAGCAGTTCTTC,CASAPGQGYNEQFF
TRBJ1-1,TRBV11-2,-,TRBD1,TGTGCCAGCAGCCTGAACAGGGGTAAGGAAGCTTTCTTT,CASSLNRGKEAFF
TRBJ2-7,TRBV10-3,-,-,TGTGCCATCAGCGGGGTTACGGCTAGGAGCTCCTACGAGCAGTACTTC,CAISGVTARSSYEQYF
TRBJ2-1,TRBV27,-,-,TGTGCCAGCAACAACGGACAGTATGTATTAAATGAGCAGTTCTTC,CASNNGQYVLNEQFF
TRBJ1-5,TRBV11-2,-,-,TGTGCCAGCAGCCTCGGAACTATCGGCAATCAGCCCCAGCATTTT,CASSLGTIGNQPQHF
TRBJ1-2,TRBV29-1,few,-,TGCAGCGTCGCAGTGGACTATGGCTACACCTTC,CSVAVDYGYTF
TRBJ1-1,TRBV7-9,-,TRBD1,TGTGCCAGCAGCTTAGGGGACAGGGTGATGGAGAACACTGAAGCTTTCTTT,CASSLGDRVMENTEAFF
TRBJ2-7,TRBV7-9,-,-,TGTGCCAGCAGCTGGGCAGTCGACCAGTACTTC,CASSWAVDQYF
TRBJ2-5,TRBV28,-,-,TGTGCCAGCAGTCCCCCGAGGGAAATAGTGACCCAGTACTTC,CASSPPREIVTQYF
TRBJ2-3,TRBV28,-,-,TGTGCCAGCAGTTTTGGGATTCTGGGCACAGATACGCAGTATTTT,CASSFGILGTDTQYF
TRBJ2-7,TRBV7-8,-,-,TGTGCCAGCAGCCCCTCCGGGACCGGCCTCTACGAGCAGTACTTC,CASSPSGTGLYEQYF
TRBJ2-1,TRBV13,-,TRBD2,TGTGCCAGCAGCAGTAGCGGGGGACACAATGAGCAGTTCTTC,CASSSSGGHNEQFF
TRBJ1-3,TRBV9,-,-,TGTGCCAGCAGCGTAAACCCAGGGACTGGAAACACCATATATTTT,CASSVNPGTGNTIYF
TRBJ2-3,TRBV5-1,-,TRBD2,TGCGCCAGCAGCAGCCAGCGGGATGAGGGAGGAGATACGCAGTATTTT,CASSSQRDEGGDTQYF
TRBJ2-7,TRBV11-1,-,-,TGTGCCAGCAGCTTCGGTAGCGCGGCCTCCTACGAGCAGTACTTC,CASSFGSAASYEQYF
TRBJ1-3,TRBV5-6,-,-,TGTGCCAGCAGCTTTCGACAGGGAAACACCATATATTTT,CASSFRQGNTIYF
TRBJ2-7,TRBV11-2,-,-,TGTGCCAGCAGCCCTCGGGACAACTCCTACGAGCAGTACTTC,CASSPRDNSYEQYF
TRBJ2-4,TRBV7-2,-,TRBD2,TGTGCCAGCAGCCCTCTAGCGGGAGTAGGAGGAAAAAACATTCAGTACTTC,CASSPLAGVGGKNIQYF
TRBJ2-6,TRBV5-1,-,TRBD1,TGCGCCAGCAGCTTGGAGGCCCCGGGACAGGGGGCGGGTGGGGCCAACGTCCTGACTTTC,CASSLEAPGQGAGGANVLTF
TRBJ2-7,TRBV27,-,TRBD2,TGTGCCAGCAGTTTAACCAGGGACTATTACGAGCAGTACTTC,CASSLTRDYYEQYF
TRBJ2-3,TRBV10-2,-,-,TGCGCCAGCAGTGACCAAAACGATAGGGGTACGCAGTATTTT,CASSDQNDRGTQYF
TRBJ1-4,TRBV25-1,-,TRBD1,TGTGCCAGCAGTAAAACAGGGGCTACAACTAATGAAAAACTGTTTTTT,CASSKTGATTNEKLFF
TRBJ2-7,TRBV27,-,TRBD1,TGTGCCAGCAGCCCCCTAAGACAGGGACCCGTCTACGAGCAGTACTTC,CASSPLRQGPVYEQYF
TRBJ2-5,TRBV18,-,-,TGTGCCAGCTCACCACCGGCGGAATCACAAGAGACCCAGTACTTC,CASSPPAESQETQYF
TRBJ2-2,TRBV7-7,-,-,TGTGCCAGCAGCTTAGTGGGGACAACGAACACCGGGGAGCTGTTTTTT,CASSLVGTTNTGELFF
TRBJ1-5,TRBV7-8,-,-,TGTGCCAGCAGCTTATTTCTGGGTGATCAGCCCCAGCATTTT,CASSLFLGDQPQHF
TRBJ2-2,TRBV5-1,-,TRBD1,TGCGCCAGCAGCACCCGGGACAGGGGGAACACCGGGGAGCTGTTTTTT,CASSTRDRGNTGELFF
TRBJ1-3,TRBV9,-,-,TGTGCCAGCAGCGTCACGGACAGACCCTCTGGAAACACCATATATTTT,CASSVTDRPSGNTIYF
TRBJ2-3,TRBV27,-,-,TGTGCCAGCAGCGTAGATTGGACAGATACGCAGTATTTT,CASSVDWTDTQYF
TRBJ2-7,TRBV14,-,-,TGTGCCAGCAGCCCTGGGGGGAACTACGAGCAGTACTTC,CASSPGGNYEQYF
TRBJ2-1,TRBV11-2,-,TRBD2,TGTGCCAGCAGCTCCCCCGGTCTAGCGGACTCCTACAATGAGCAGTTCTTC,CASSSPGLADSYNEQFF
TRBJ2-3,TRBV7-9,-,-,TGTGCCACCTCCCGGCCAGGCATTAACACAGATACGCAGTATTTT,CATSRPGINTDTQYF
TRBJ1-1,TRBV13,-,-,TGTGCCAGCAGCTTAGGAATGGGCAGGGTAAGGACTGAAGCTTTCTTT,CASSLGMGRVRTEAFF
TRBJ2-7,TRBV21-1,-,-,TGTGCCAGCAGCAAAATCACGGTTAGCTCCTACGAGCAGTACTTC,CASSKITVSSYEQYF
TRBJ2-7,TRBV6-6,-,TRBD1,TGTGCCAGCAGTTACTCACAGGGGTACGAGCAGTACTTC,CASSYSQGYEQYF
TRBJ2-5,TRBV19,-,-,TGTGCCAGTAGTCAGCGCGTCCAAGAGACCCAGTACTTC,CASSQRVQETQYF